This TCR beta chain was captured in a study of shared clonotypes between healthy human individuals. Germline CDR1 reads SQVTM; CDR2 reads ANQGSEA. V lost 5 bases and J lost 2, with 9 bases in between. The CDR3 length is 13 residues. Produced via immunoSEQ multiplex PCR; TCRdb's table is partial and in-frame only. The sample consists of some 2 million clones, about 95% of them appearing once. Naive CD8 cells, CD45RO-negative and positively selected for CCR7, excluded terminally differentiated effector memory CD45RA+ cells. The source material was naive CD8+ T cells sorted from blood. This TCR derives from a man between 18 and 35 years old in good health. The rearrangement uses TRBV29-1 and TRBJ2-2; D unclear. The DNA for the CDR3 is TGCAGCGTTCGAACCTATAACACCGGGGAGCTGTTTTTT. Translation gives CSVRTYNTGELFF.